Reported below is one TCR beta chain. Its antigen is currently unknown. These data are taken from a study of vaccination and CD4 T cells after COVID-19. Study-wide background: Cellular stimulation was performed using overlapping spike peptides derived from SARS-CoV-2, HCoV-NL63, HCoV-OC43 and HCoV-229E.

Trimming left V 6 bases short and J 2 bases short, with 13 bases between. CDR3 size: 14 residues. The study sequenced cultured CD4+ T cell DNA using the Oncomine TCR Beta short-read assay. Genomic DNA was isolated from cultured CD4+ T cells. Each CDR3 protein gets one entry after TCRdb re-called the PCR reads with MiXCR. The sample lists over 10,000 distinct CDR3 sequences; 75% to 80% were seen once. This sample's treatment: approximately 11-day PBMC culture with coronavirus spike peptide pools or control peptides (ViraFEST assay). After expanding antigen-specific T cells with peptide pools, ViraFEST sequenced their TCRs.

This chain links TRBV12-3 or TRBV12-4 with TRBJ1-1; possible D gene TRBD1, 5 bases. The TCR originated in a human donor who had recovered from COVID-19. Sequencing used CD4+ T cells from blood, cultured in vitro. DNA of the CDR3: TGTGCCAGCAGGTCAGGGCGGCAAAACACTGAAGCTTTCTTT. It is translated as CASRSGRQNTEAFF.